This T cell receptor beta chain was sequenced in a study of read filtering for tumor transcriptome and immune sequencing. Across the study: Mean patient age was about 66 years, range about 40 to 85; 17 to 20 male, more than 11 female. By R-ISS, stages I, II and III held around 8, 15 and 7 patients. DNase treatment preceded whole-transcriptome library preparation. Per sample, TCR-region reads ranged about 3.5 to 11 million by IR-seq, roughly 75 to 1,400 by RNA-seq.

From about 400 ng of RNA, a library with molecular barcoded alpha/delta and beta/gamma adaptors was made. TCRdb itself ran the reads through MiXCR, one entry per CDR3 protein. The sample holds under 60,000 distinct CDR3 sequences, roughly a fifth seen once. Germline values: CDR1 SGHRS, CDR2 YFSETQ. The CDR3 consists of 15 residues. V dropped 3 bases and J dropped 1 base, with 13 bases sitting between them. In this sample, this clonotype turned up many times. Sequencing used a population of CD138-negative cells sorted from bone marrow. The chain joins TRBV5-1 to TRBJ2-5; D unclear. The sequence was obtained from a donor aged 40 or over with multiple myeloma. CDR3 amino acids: CASSYASEIQETQYF. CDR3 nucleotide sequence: TGCGCCAGCAGCTACGCCTCAGAGATCCAAGAGACCCAGTACTTC.